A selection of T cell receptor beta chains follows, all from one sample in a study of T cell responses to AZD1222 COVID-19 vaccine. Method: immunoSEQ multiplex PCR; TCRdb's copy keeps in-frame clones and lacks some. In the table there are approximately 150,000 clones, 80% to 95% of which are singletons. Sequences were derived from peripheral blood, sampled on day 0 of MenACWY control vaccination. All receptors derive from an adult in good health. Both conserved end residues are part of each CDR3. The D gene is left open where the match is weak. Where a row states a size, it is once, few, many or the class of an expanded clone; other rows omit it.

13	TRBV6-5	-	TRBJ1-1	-	CASLKRMNTEAFF	TGTGCCAGCTTAAAACGGATGAACACTGAAGCTTTCTTT
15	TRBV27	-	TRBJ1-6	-	CACRGGGSYNSPLHF	TGTGCCTGCAGGGGTGGGGGCTCCTATAATTCACCCCTCCACTTT
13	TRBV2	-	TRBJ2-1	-	CASSNGLYNEQFF	TGTGCCAGCAGCAACGGACTGTACAATGAGCAGTTCTTC
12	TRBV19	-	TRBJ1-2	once	CASSGNNYGYTF	TGTGCCAGTAGTGGCAATAACTATGGCTACACCTTC
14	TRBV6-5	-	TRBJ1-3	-	CASSPDLKGNTIYF	TGTGCCAGCAGTCCGGACCTGAAAGGAAACACCATATATTTT
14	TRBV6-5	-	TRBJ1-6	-	CASRADTPNSPLHF	TGTGCCAGCAGAGCGGACACTCCCAATTCACCCCTCCACTTT
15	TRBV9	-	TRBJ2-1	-	CASSGSGPSYNEQFF	TGTGCCAGCAGCGGGTCAGGCCCTTCCTACAATGAGCAGTTCTTC
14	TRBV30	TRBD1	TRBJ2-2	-	CAWAGQGNTGELFF	TGTGCCTGGGCCGGACAGGGCAACACCGGGGAGCTGTTTTTT
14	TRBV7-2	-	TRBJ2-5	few	CASRRNRYQETQYF	TGTGCCAGCCGGAGAAACCGGTACCAAGAGACCCAGTACTTC
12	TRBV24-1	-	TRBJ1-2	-	CATSALRGGYTF	TGTGCCACCAGTGCTCTAAGGGGTGGCTACACCTTC
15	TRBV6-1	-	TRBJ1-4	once	CASSEKGPENEKLFF	TGTGCCAGCAGTGAAAAAGGGCCAGAGAATGAAAAACTGTTTTTT
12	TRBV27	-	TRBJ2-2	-	CASRPTRGELFF	TGTGCCAGCAGACCCACACGCGGGGAGCTGTTTTTT
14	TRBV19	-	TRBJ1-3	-	CATDRQGSGNTIYF	TGTGCTACAGACCGGCAGGGCTCTGGAAACACCATATATTTT
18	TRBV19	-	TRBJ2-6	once	CASSEGTRTDSGANVLTF	TGTGCCAGTAGTGAAGGAACAAGGACTGATTCTGGGGCCAACGTCCTGACTTTC
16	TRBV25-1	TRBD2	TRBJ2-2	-	CASSVGREMFTGELFF	TGTGCCAGCAGTGTGGGGCGGGAGATGTTCACCGGGGAGCTGTTTTTT
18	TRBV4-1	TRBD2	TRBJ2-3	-	CASRERTSGGAGTDTQYF	TGCGCCAGCAGAGAACGGACTAGCGGGGGGGCCGGGACAGATACGCAGTATTTT
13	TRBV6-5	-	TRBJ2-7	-	CASSYDRTYEQYF	TGTGCCAGCAGTTACGACAGGACCTACGAGCAGTACTTC
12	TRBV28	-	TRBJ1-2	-	CASSFTGYGYTF	TGTGCCAGCAGTTTTACAGGCTATGGCTACACCTTC
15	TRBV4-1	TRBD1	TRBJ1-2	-	CASSQVEGAGYGYTF	TGCGCCAGCAGCCAAGTTGAGGGGGCGGGATATGGCTACACCTTC
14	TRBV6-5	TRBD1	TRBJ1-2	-	CASRAGTEGSGYTF	TGTGCCAGCAGGGCTGGGACAGAGGGTTCTGGCTACACCTTC
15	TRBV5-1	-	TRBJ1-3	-	CASSLAGFGGNTIYF	TGCGCCAGCAGCTTGGCCGGATTCGGGGGAAACACCATATATTTT
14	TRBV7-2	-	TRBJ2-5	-	CASSLGQIQETQYF	TGTGCCAGCAGCTTAGGACAGATCCAAGAGACCCAGTACTTC
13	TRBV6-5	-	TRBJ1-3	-	CASRGGVGNTIYF	TGTGCCAGCAGGGGAGGGGTTGGAAACACCATATATTTT
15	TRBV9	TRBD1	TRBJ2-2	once	CASSRGQIGTGELFF	TGTGCCAGCAGTAGGGGACAGATCGGGACCGGGGAGCTGTTTTTT
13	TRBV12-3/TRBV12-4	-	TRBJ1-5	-	CASSFSQDQPQHF	TGTGCCAGCAGTTTCTCCCAGGATCAGCCCCAGCATTTT
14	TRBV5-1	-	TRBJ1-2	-	CASSAEGGYYGYTF	TGCGCCAGCAGCGCCGAGGGAGGGTACTATGGCTACACCTTC
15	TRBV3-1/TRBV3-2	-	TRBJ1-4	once	CASSRQAATNEKLFF	TGTGCCAGCAGCCGACAAGCAGCAACTAATGAAAAACTGTTTTTT
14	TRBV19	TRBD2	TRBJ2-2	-	CASRSGTNTGELFF	TGTGCCAGCCGAAGCGGGACGAACACCGGGGAGCTGTTTTTT
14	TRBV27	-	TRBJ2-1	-	CASSQSGIYNEQFF	TGTGCCAGCAGCCAAAGCGGAATCTACAATGAGCAGTTCTTC
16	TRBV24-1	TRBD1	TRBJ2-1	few	CATSDQYRGSYNEQFF	TGTGCCACCAGTGATCAATACAGGGGTTCCTACAATGAGCAGTTCTTC
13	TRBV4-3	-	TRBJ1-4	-	CASSLSADEKLFF	TGCGCCAGCAGCCTCTCGGCGGATGAAAAACTGTTTTTT
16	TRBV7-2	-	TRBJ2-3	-	CASSPVPGGATDTQYF	TGTGCCAGCAGCCCCGTGCCCGGTGGGGCCACAGATACGCAGTATTTT
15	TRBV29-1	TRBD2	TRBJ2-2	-	CSVPTSGANTGELFF	TGCAGCGTACCGACCAGCGGGGCGAACACCGGGGAGCTGTTTTTT
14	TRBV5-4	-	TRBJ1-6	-	CASSLGQLNSPLHF	TGTGCCAGCAGCTTGGGACAGCTAAATTCACCCCTCCACTTT
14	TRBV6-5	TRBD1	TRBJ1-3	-	CASSRDRAGNTIYF	TGTGCCAGCAGTAGGGACAGGGCGGGAAACACCATATATTTT
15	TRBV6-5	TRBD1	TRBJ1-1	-	CASSYSTGVGTEAFF	TGTGCCAGCAGTTACTCTACAGGGGTGGGCACTGAAGCTTTCTTT
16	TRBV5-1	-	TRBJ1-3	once	CASSLRATTNVDTIYF	TGCGCCAGCAGCTTGAGGGCCACCACCAATGTTGACACCATATATTTT
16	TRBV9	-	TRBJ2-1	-	CASSVAAWPTYNEQFF	TGTGCCAGCAGCGTAGCGGCCTGGCCTACCTACAATGAGCAGTTCTTC
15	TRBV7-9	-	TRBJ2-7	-	CASSPRGLIQGEQYF	TGTGCCAGCAGCCCGAGGGGACTCATACAGGGGGAGCAGTACTTC
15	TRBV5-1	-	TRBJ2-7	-	CASSLASQEFYEQYF	TGCGCCAGCAGCTTGGCCTCACAGGAGTTCTACGAGCAGTACTTC
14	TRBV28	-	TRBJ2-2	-	CASVDSPRAGELFF	TGTGCCAGCGTGGATAGCCCAAGGGCCGGGGAGCTGTTTTTT
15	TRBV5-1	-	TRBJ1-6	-	CASTPGKHYNSPLHF	TGCGCCAGCACCCCAGGGAAACACTATAATTCACCCCTCCACTTT